These 29 T cell receptor beta chains originate from one sample sequenced in a study of regulatory T cells in long-lasting Graves disease. Time point meaning: persistent/refractory GD, antithyroid drugs over 5 years with positive TRAb. TCR sequences were obtained from RNA taken from PBMCs. Building the TCR beta libraries relied on iRepertoire HTBI primers, and CDR3 regions underwent Arm-PCR. TCRdb re-called the multiplex PCR reads through MiXCR, storing one row per CDR3 protein. The sample includes about 340,000 distinct CDR3 sequences, around a fifth seen only once; the top ten take just under 30%. Material: peripheral blood mononuclear cells (PBMCs), obtained when the disease was refractory, from a patient treated with antithyroid drugs. The source of these receptors is a female donor with Graves disease.

This clonotype has ten or more counts. The V call is TRBV18, the J call TRBJ2-5; no definite D call. Germline V lookup: CDR1 KGHSH, CDR2 LQKENI. CDR3 length equals 13 residues. V lost 1 base, J lost 5 bases, and 8 bases lay in between. The CDR3 sequence: CASSPLPAETQYF. The CDR3 DNA is TGTGCCAGCTCACCACTGCCCGCGGAGACCCAGTACTTC.

On this clonotype: This may stem from a read error, because a much larger clone lies one nucleotide away. The chain is built from TRBV12-3 or TRBV12-4 and TRBJ2-5, with D unresolved. CDR3 length: 13 amino acids. CDR3 bases: TGTGCCAGCAGTTCACGGACCTTGGAGACCCGGTACTTC. It specifies CASSSRTLETRYF.

The V call is TRBV18, the J call TRBJ2-7, with D perhaps given as TRBD1 or TRBD2 (5 bases each). Trimming left V 3 bases short and J 7 bases short, with 16 bases between. CDR1 KGHSH and CDR2 LQKENI come from the germline V gene. This CDR3 has 14 amino acids. As DNA, the CDR3 is TGTGCCAGCTCACCCCCGGGACCCTTAGAAGAGCAGTACTTC. As protein: CASSPPGPLEEQYF.

This clonotype was counted many times. The gene calls are TRBV7-2 and TRBJ1-2, with D maybe TRBD1 (5 bases). Germline values: CDR1 SGHTA, CDR2 FQGNSA. V was cut by 7 bases and J by 2 bases, with 14 bases left in between. This CDR3 region has 14 residues. The CDR3 is CASTPARGNYGYTF. CDR3 in DNA: TGTGCCAGCACCCCCGCCCGGGGGAACTATGGCTACACCTTC.

In its sample, this clonotype was seen many times. The rearrangement joins TRBV27 to TRBJ2-7, with 9 nucleotides matching TRBD1. V lost 2 bases and J lost 3; bases outside the gene matches: 11. Germline V gives CDR1 MNHEY, CDR2 SMNVEV (reference sequence). This CDR3 is built from 17 residues. CDR3 region: CASSLGSGGQGYYEQYF. The CDR3 DNA reads TGTGCCAGCAGTTTAGGATCCGGAGGACAGGGGTACTACGAGCAGTACTTC.

With respect to this clonotype: A much larger clone differs by one base, so this may be a read error. The chain carries TRBV29-1 and TRBJ2-7, with 8 bases lining up with TRBD1. V lost 6 bases and J lost 3; bases outside the gene matches: 13. The CDR3 is made up of 15 amino acids. Germline V gene data show CDR1 as SQVTM and CDR2 as ANQGSEA. As DNA, the CDR3 is TGCAGCGTGCTAGAACTCCGGGACAGGAGCTACGAGCAGTACTTC. Its translation is CSVLELRDRSYEQYF.

This clonotype was counted ten times or more. The chain is built from TRBV6-1 and TRBJ1-5, with a weak D call TRBD1 (6 bases). The CDR3 totals 13 residues. Germline lookup yields CDR1 MNHNS and CDR2 SASEGT. Trimming removed 7 bases at V and 3 bases at J, with 10 bases between. In DNA, the CDR3 is TGTGCCAGCAAGGCAGGGGTCAATCAGCCCCAGCATTTT. It encodes CASKAGVNQPQHF.

The V call is TRBV20-1, the J call TRBJ1-2; the D gene is possibly TRBD1 (5 bases). V gave up 7 bases and J gave up 3 bases, with 24 bases separating them. CDR1 is DFQATT and CDR2 is SNEGSKA in the germline V gene (reference sequence). This CDR3 has 16 residues. The CDR3 DNA follows: TGCAGTGGTAACCGGGACGGCTCTGAAGGATACTATGGCTACACCTTC. Protein sequence: CSGNRDGSEGYYGYTF.

This clonotype has just a few counts. V gene TRBV24-1 combines with J gene TRBJ2-2; maybe TRBD2 (7 bases). V gave up 4 bases and J gave up 4 bases, with 12 bases separating them. This CDR3 region has 15 residues. Germline assignment: CDR1 KGHDR and CDR2 SFDVKD. The CDR3 bases are TGTGCCACCAGTGAGGCGGGGGCGGGCACCGGGGAGCTGTTTTTT. Translating gives CATSEAGAGTGELFF.

In this sample, this clonotype turned up many times. The rearrangement uses TRBV29-1 and TRBJ1-1, with D unresolved. Per the germline V gene, CDR1 is SQVTM and CDR2 is ANQGSEA. The CDR3 totals 12 residues. The ends were cut back, 7 bases at V and 5 bases at J, with 14 bases in the middle. The CDR3 region has the DNA TGCAGCGCGAGACCGGAGGTAACTGAAGCTTTCTTT. This translates into CSARPEVTEAFF.

With regard to this clonotype: One end of the junction fails to match germline, which may point to a read error. The V call is TRBV27, the J call TRBJ1-1; D may be TRBD1 (5 bases). Looked up from germline, CDR1 is MNHEY and CDR2 is SMNVEV (reference sequence). This CDR3 is 14 amino acids long. The CDR3 loop is CASSLSAGWTEALF. Here the CDR3 DNA reads TGTGCCAGCAGTTTGTCGGCAGGGTGGACTGAAGCTCTCTTT.

This chain joins TRBV7-9 and TRBJ2-3, with D possibly TRBD1 on 5 matching bases. Germline loops: CDR1 SEHNR, CDR2 FQNEAQ (reference sequence). This CDR3 is built from 15 residues. The ends were cut back, 1 base at V and 2 bases at J, with 10 bases in the middle. Written as DNA, the CDR3 is TGTGCCAGCAGCTTAGTCCCAGGGTCCACAGATACGCAGTATTTT. Amino acids: CASSLVPGSTDTQYF.

In this sample, this clonotype turned up a few times. This chain uses TRBV10-3 with TRBJ1-5; D may be TRBD1 (6 bases). V gave up 6 bases and J gave up 3 bases, with 18 bases separating them. There are 16 residues in the CDR3. The V gene's germline CDR1 is ENHRY and CDR2 SYGVKD. The CDR3 nucleotides read TGTGCCATCAGCCGAGGGGGGGCAGGTGTCAATCAGCCCCAGCATTTT. Amino acids: CAISRGGAGVNQPQHF.

This clonotype was seen a few times. The V gene is TRBV5-1, the J gene TRBJ1-2, with 7 bases identical to TRBD1. Germline loops: CDR1 SGHRS, CDR2 YFSETQ. With 3 bases clipped from V and 2 bases from J, the junction kept 4 bases outside the gene matches. The CDR3 has 14 residues. The chain's CDR3 is CASSSSGGNYGYTF. In DNA, the CDR3 is TGCGCCAGCAGCTCCTCAGGGGGGAACTATGGCTACACCTTC.

Only a few counts were recorded for this clonotype. The chain is built from TRBV6-1 and TRBJ2-2; the D is unclear. Trimming stripped 8 bases from V and 1 base from J, with 8 bases between. Looked up from germline, CDR1 is MNHNS and CDR2 is SASEGT. This CDR3 has 13 residues. CDR3 loop: CASRAWNTGELFF. CDR3 coding DNA: TGTGCCAGCCGGGCCTGGAACACCGGGGAGCTGTTTTTT.

The CDR3 sequence: CASSYLEIREKLFF. The CDR3 DNA reads TGTGCCAGCAGTTACCTTGAGATTCGGGAAAAACTGTTTTTT. The rearrangement uses TRBV6-2 or TRBV6-3 and TRBJ1-4; D gene uncertain. Trimming shortened V by 2 bases and J by 8 bases, and 12 bases separated the two germline ends. CDR3 length: 14 amino acids. Per germline, CDR1 MNHEY and CDR2 SVGEGT.

There are many counts of this clonotype. The chain recombines TRBV29-1 with TRBJ2-7; 9 bases agree with TRBD2. Germline trimming cut 4 bases from V and 0 bases from J; bases unmatched to any gene: 10. The CDR3 runs to 16 residues. The V gene's germline CDR1 is SQVTM and CDR2 ANQGSEA. CDR3 in amino acids: CSVAGSGRPPSYEQYF. The CDR3 DNA is TGCAGCGTTGCGGGTAGCGGGAGACCACCCTCCTACGAGCAGTACTTC.

This clonotype occurred a few times. The chain combines TRBV9 with TRBJ2-7; 9 bases map to TRBD1. With V trimmed by 4 bases and J by 3 bases, 8 bases remained unmatched. The length of the CDR3 is 15 residues. Looked up from germline, CDR1 is SGDLS and CDR2 is YYNGEE. Here the CDR3 reads CASSPGTGYFYEQYF. The DNA of the CDR3 is TGTGCCAGCAGCCCAGGGACAGGGTATTTCTACGAGCAGTACTTC. The full variable domain, in which reference TRBV9 and TRBJ2-7 provide the parts outside the CDR3, is DSGVTQTPKHLITATGQRVTLRCSPRSGDLSVYWYQQSLDQGLQFLIQYYNGEERAKGNILERFSAQQFPDLHSELNLSSLELGDSALYFCASSPGTGYFYEQYFGPGTRLTVT.

This clonotype was detected a few times. This chain joins TRBV4-2 and TRBJ2-2; D call uncertain. There are 15 residues in the CDR3. The germline V and J ends were trimmed by 0 bases and 2 bases, with 7 bases remaining between them. Per germline, CDR1 LGHNA and CDR2 YNFKEQ. CDR3 region: CASSQEAVNTGELFF. The CDR3, as DNA: TGTGCCAGCAGCCAAGAGGCGGTCAACACCGGGGAGCTGTTTTTT.

This clonotype was counted at least ten times. The CDR3 DNA reads as TGTGCCAGCAGCTTGCAGGGGGGAGGAAGTGAAGCTTTCTTT. It translates to CASSLQGGGSEAFF. The J gene is TRBJ1-1, the V gene TRBV5-4; 7 bases fit TRBD1. Looked up from germline, CDR1 is SGHNT and CDR2 is YYREEE (reference sequence). The CDR3 extends over 14 amino acids. Trimming removed 1 base from V and 7 bases from J; junction bases left unmatched: 7.

This clonotype was recorded at least ten times. This rearrangement joins TRBV12-3 or TRBV12-4 to TRBJ2-4; 8 bases line up with TRBD1. The CDR3 has 11 residues. The V gene end was trimmed by 8 bases and the J gene end by 8 bases; junction bases not matched to a gene: 2. This CDR3 reads CASEDRDIQYF. The CDR3 DNA reads as TGTGCCAGCGAGGACAGGGACATTCAGTACTTC.

The chain uses TRBV30 and TRBJ1-2; unclear D gene. Germline V gene data show CDR1 as GTSNPN and CDR2 as SVGIG (reference sequence). V was clipped by 4 bases and J by 10 bases, with 13 bases between them. This CDR3 comprises 11 residues. The CDR3 DNA is TGTGCCTGGACCGAGGGAGGCGACTACACCTTC. This gives the protein CAWTEGGDYTF. Drawing the rest from reference TRBV30 and TRBJ1-2, the complete variable domain is SQTIHQWPATLVQPVGSPLSLECTVEGTSNPNLYWYRQAAGRGLQLLFYSVGIGQISSEVPQNLSASRPQDRQFILSSKKLLLSDSGFYLCAWTEGGDYTFGSGTRLTVV.

There are many counts of this clonotype. The genes are TRBV2 and TRBJ2-5, with 7 bases that match TRBD1. V lost 6 bases to trimming and J lost 4 bases; unmatched junction nucleotides: 8. CDR3 length: 14 amino acids. The germline CDR1 and CDR2 sequences are SNHLY and FYNNEI. The CDR3 region is CASSRQGMGETQYF. The CDR3 coding sequence is TGTGCCAGCAGCCGACAGGGTATGGGAGAGACCCAGTACTTC.

The sample holds a few counts of this clonotype. The V and J genes are TRBV5-1 and TRBJ2-5; D not resolved. Germline CDR1 and CDR2: SGHRS and YFSETQ. V shed 7 bases and J shed 0 bases, with 7 bases lying between them. This CDR3 comprises 12 residues. In DNA, the CDR3 is TGCGCCAGCGCGGCTCACCAAGAGACCCAGTACTTC. Translation: CASAAHQETQYF.

J is TRBJ1-3 and V is TRBV5-1; possibly TRBD1 for D (5 bases). V was cut by 0 bases and J by 2 bases, with 9 bases left in between. The CDR3 has 15 residues. CDR1 SGHRS and CDR2 YFSETQ come from the germline V gene. The CDR3: CASSLDGGPGNTIYF. The CDR3 DNA is TGCGCCAGCAGCTTGGATGGGGGACCTGGAAACACCATATATTTT.

V gene TRBV24-1 combines with J gene TRBJ2-1; D unclear. Germline CDR1 reads KGHDR; CDR2 reads SFDVKD. The CDR3 totals 14 residues. V shed 0 bases and J shed 15 bases, with 17 bases lying between them. The CDR3 sequence: CATSDLDLSSPRFF. As DNA, the CDR3 is TGTGCCACCAGTGATTTGGATTTGAGCTCACCACGGTTCTTC.

This clonotype was picked up many times. The chain joins TRBV14 to TRBJ1-2; 7 positions match TRBD1. V dropped 5 bases and J dropped 4; count of bases not matched to a gene: 4. CDR3 size: 13 residues. Germline CDR1 and CDR2: SGHDN and FVKESK. The DNA of the CDR3 is TGTGCCAGCAGCTTGGGACAGCCCTATGGCTACACCTTC. Its protein is CASSLGQPYGYTF. Filled out from reference TRBV14 and TRBJ1-2, the complete variable domain reads EAGVTQFPSHSVIEKGQTVTLRCDPISGHDNLYWYRRVMGKEIKFLLHFVKESKQDESGMPNNRFLAERTGGTYSTLKVQPAELEDSGVYFCASSLGQPYGYTFGSGTRLTVV.

Turning to this clonotype: This likely came from a read error, as a far larger clone is one base away. Given the absence of the conserved phenylalanine or tryptophan at the CDR3 end, a read error is likely. V is TRBV7-8 and J is TRBJ1-1, with D possibly TRBD1 on 5 matching bases. The V and J ends lost 1 base and 3 bases respectively, with 12 bases between them. Germline values: CDR1 SGHVS, CDR2 FQNEAQ. The CDR3 contains 15 residues. The CDR3 region is CASSLVGGGDTEAFS. In DNA, the CDR3 is TGTGCCAGCAGCTTAGTTGGAGGAGGGGACACTGAAGCTTTCTCT.

The V call is TRBV3-1, the J call TRBJ1-1; D not certain. CDR1 LGHDT and CDR2 YNNKEL come from the germline V gene (reference sequence). The CDR3 runs 14 residues. V was cut by 1 base and J by 5 bases, with 11 bases left in between. CDR3 in DNA: TGTGCCAGCAGCCAAGTGATGCAAGGGACTGAAGCTTTCTTT. It yields the protein CASSQVMQGTEAFF.